Below, 14 T cell receptor beta chains from the same sample are listed, as sequenced in a study of blood T cell repertoires in COVID-19. Sequencing was performed with immunoSEQ multiplex PCR; in TCRdb, only in-frame clones are kept and a portion is missing. The sample holds around 200,000 clones, around 84% seen once. The specimen was peripheral blood. The origin of the receptors is a woman older than 75 with acute or convalescent COVID-19.

The rearrangement joins TRBV5-1 to TRBJ2-5; TRBD2 matches at 16 bases. V shed 3 bases, J shed 5 bases, and the junction held 4 bases outside the gene matches. The germline CDR1 and CDR2 sequences are SGHRS and YFSETQ. This CDR3 is 16 amino acids long. The chain's CDR3 is CASSSGTSGRVETQYF. The CDR3 DNA sequence: TGCGCCAGCAGCTCAGGGACTAGCGGGAGGGTCGAGACCCAGTACTTC.

The CDR3 nucleotides read TGTGCCTGGAGTAACTCATTGAGGGCCGGTCCCTACGAGCAGTACTTC. Its translation is CAWSNSLRAGPYEQYF. The chain has TRBV30 and TRBJ2-7; possible D gene TRBD2, 5 bases. The germline V gene has CDR1 GTSNPN and CDR2 SVGIG (reference sequence). V was shortened by 2 bases and J by 2 bases, with 19 bases between the two germline ends. The CDR3 spans 16 residues.

The chain joins TRBV3-1 (or the pseudogene TRBV3-2) to TRBJ2-3; no clear D. The V and J ends lost 1 base and 7 bases respectively, with 9 bases between them. This CDR3 has 13 residues. The germline V gene has CDR1 LGHDT and CDR2 YNNKEL (reference sequence). CDR3 coding DNA: TGTGCCAGCAGCCAAGCGATAGATTATACGCAGTATTTT. Translation: CASSQAIDYTQYF.

This rearrangement joins TRBV7-9 to TRBJ2-3, with D maybe TRBD1 (8 bases). CDR1 and CDR2 from the germline V gene are SEHNR and FQNEAQ (reference sequence). The CDR3 length is 15 residues. The V end lost 6 bases, the J end lost 2 bases, and 15 bases lay between the germline ends. The CDR3 DNA is TGTGCCAGCAGGGGCGGGGGACAGGACACAGATACGCAGTATTTT. Encoded protein: CASRGGGQDTDTQYF.

The CDR3 spells CASSYLAPSSGNTIYF. The CDR3 DNA is TGTGCCAGCAGTTACCTCGCCCCTAGCTCTGGAAACACCATATATTTT. J is TRBJ1-3 and V is TRBV6-5; D is uncertain. Trimming stripped 2 bases from V and 0 bases from J, with 11 bases between. Germline values: CDR1 MNHEY, CDR2 SVGAGI. The CDR3 runs 16 residues.

The chain has TRBV6-5 and TRBJ2-5, with D tentatively TRBD2 (5 bases). Trimming cost V 7 bases and J 2 bases, with 14 bases left between them. Germline values: CDR1 MNHEY, CDR2 SVGAGI. CDR3 length equals 14 residues. The chain's CDR3 is CASNRGPEQETQYF. The CDR3 DNA follows: TGTGCCAGCAACCGAGGGCCAGAACAAGAGACCCAGTACTTC.

The chain recombines TRBV5-1 with TRBJ2-1, with 9 bases lining up with TRBD1. J lost 6 bases, V lost 0 bases, and 7 bases had no gene match. The CDR3 extends over 16 amino acids. Germline V lookup: CDR1 SGHRS, CDR2 YFSETQ. The CDR3 loop is CASSLEGTGRANEQFF. The CDR3 nucleotides are TGCGCCAGCAGCTTGGAAGGGACAGGGCGGGCCAATGAGCAGTTCTTC.

The chain has TRBV19 and TRBJ2-5; 9 bases are shared with TRBD2. The CDR3 consists of 18 residues. CDR1 and CDR2 from the germline V gene are LNHDA and SQIVND (reference sequence). Losses at the gene ends were 3 bases for V and 1 base for J; bases not matched to a gene: 12. The CDR3 DNA reads TGTGCCAGTAGTATCTACGATAGCGGGAGCTCCCCCCAAGAGACCCAGTACTTC. Its translation is CASSIYDSGSSPQETQYF.

The chain carries TRBV4-3 and TRBJ2-7, with D unresolved. The CDR3 has 15 residues. The ends were cut back, 0 bases at V and 2 bases at J, with 11 bases in the middle. Germline V gene data show CDR1 as LGHNA and CDR2 as YSLEER. The CDR3 here is CASSQEYYETYEQYF. CDR3 DNA sequence: TGCGCCAGCAGCCAAGAATACTACGAGACCTACGAGCAGTACTTC.

V and J are TRBV28 and TRBJ1-4; no firm D call. The germline V gene encodes CDR1 MDHEN and CDR2 SYDVKM. Trimming shortened V by 3 bases and J by 11 bases, and 10 bases separated the two germline ends. The CDR3 totals 12 residues. The chain's CDR3 is CASSFLGSKLFF. DNA for the CDR3: TGTGCCAGCAGTTTCCTAGGTAGTAAACTGTTTTTT.

This clone has just one count. DNA of the CDR3: TGTGCCAGCAGCCTGCGCCACGACAGGGACACTGAAGCTTTCTTT. This codes for CASSLRHDRDTEAFF. The genes are TRBV7-2 and TRBJ1-1, with 7 positions matching TRBD1. V trimming: 5 bases; J trimming: 3 bases; junction bases outside the gene matches: 9. The CDR3 consists of 15 residues. Germline V lookup: CDR1 SGHTA, CDR2 FQGNSA.

The chain uses TRBV5-4 and TRBJ2-3, with D possibly matching TRBD2 (5 bases). CDR1 SGHNT and CDR2 YYREEE come from the germline V gene (reference sequence). V was clipped by 0 bases and J by 6 bases, with 11 bases between them. This CDR3 spans 14 amino acids. CDR3 sequence reads: CASSLESGRDTQYF. For the CDR3, the DNA is TGTGCCAGCAGCTTGGAAAGCGGAAGGGATACGCAGTATTTT.

The CDR3 sequence is CASSLGTPTEVYGYTF. DNA for the CDR3: TGTGCCAGCAGCCTTGGGACTCCTACCGAGGTCTATGGCTACACCTTC. The chain combines TRBV11-2 with TRBJ1-2, with D tentatively TRBD1 (5 bases). Germline lookup yields CDR1 SGHAT and CDR2 FQNNGV. V gave up 5 bases and J gave up 4 bases, with 20 bases separating them. The CDR3 length is 16 residues.

The rearrangement uses TRBV29-1 and TRBJ2-7; 13 nucleotides align to TRBD2. Germline lookup yields CDR1 SQVTM and CDR2 ANQGSEA. The CDR3 length is 15 residues. V dropped 5 bases and J dropped 3; count of bases not matched to a gene: 7. The CDR3 spells CSVLGGTSGIYEQYF. CDR3 DNA sequence: TGCAGCGTTCTAGGGGGGACTAGCGGGATCTACGAGCAGTACTTC.